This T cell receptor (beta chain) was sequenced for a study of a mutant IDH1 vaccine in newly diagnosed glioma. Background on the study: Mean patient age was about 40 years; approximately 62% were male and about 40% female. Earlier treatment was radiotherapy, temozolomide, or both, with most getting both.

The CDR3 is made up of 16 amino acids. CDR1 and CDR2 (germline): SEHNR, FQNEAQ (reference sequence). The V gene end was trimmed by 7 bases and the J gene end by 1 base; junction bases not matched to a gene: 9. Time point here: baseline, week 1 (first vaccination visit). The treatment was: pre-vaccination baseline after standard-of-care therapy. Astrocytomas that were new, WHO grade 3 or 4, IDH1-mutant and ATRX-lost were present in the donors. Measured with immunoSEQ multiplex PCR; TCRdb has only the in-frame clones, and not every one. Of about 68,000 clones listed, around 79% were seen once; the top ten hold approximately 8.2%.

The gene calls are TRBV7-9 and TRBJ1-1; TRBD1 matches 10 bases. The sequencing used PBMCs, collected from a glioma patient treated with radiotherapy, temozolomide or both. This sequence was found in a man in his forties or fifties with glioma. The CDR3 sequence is CASIRDRGSPNTEAFF. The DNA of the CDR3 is TGTGCCAGCATCCGGGACAGGGGTTCTCCGAACACTGAAGCTTTCTTT.